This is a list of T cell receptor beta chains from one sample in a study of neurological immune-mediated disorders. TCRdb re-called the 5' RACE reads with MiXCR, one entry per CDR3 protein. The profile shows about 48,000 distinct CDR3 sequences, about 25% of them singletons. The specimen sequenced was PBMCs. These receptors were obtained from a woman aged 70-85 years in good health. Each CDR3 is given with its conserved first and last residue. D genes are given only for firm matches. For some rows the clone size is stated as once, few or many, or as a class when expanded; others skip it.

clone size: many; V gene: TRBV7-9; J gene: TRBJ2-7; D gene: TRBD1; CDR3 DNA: TGTGCCAGCAGCCGGGGGACAGGCTTCTCCTACGAGCAGTACTTC; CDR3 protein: CASSRGTGFSYEQYF
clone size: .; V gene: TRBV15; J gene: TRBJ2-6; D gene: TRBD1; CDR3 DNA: TGTGCCACCAGCAGAGCTTTGGGACAGGCTGTCTCTGGGGCCAACGTCCTGACTTTC; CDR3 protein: CATSRALGQAVSGANVLTF
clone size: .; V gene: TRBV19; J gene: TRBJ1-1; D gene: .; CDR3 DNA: TGTGCCAGCAGGGGCAGGGAGAACACTGAAGCTTTCTTT; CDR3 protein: CASRGRENTEAFF
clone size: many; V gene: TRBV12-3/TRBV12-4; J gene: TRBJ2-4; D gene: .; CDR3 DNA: TGTGCCAGCAGTTTCCTTTATCGGTCGGCCAAAAACATTCAGTACTTC; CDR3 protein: CASSFLYRSAKNIQYF
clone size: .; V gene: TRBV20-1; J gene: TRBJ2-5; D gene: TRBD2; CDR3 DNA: TGCAGTGCTACCCCAGCGGGACTAGCGGTCCTTGTGGAGACCCAGTACTTC; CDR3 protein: CSATPAGLAVLVETQYF
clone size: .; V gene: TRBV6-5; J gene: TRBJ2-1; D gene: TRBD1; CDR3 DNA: TGTGCCAGCAGTCAGGAGAGACAGGGTTCGGGCAACAATGAGCAGTTCTTC; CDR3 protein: CASSQERQGSGNNEQFF
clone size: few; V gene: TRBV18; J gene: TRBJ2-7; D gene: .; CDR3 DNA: TGTGCCAGCTCACCATCTCACATGCAATATAACTACTTC; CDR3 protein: CASSPSHMQYNYF
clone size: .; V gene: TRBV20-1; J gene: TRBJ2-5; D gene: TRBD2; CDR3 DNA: TGCAGTGCTAGGAGGCCTTGGGCGGGAGGGGGAGAGACCCAGTACTTC; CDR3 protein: CSARRPWAGGGETQYF
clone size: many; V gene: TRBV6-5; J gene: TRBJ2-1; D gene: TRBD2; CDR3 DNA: TGTGCCAGCAGCCCCCCACTAGCGGTGAGGAGTGAGCAGTTCTTC; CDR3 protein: CASSPPLAVRSEQFF
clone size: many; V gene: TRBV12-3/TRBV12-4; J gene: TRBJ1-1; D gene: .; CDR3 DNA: TGTGCCAGCAGTTCCTTGGGGGTATACACTGAAGCTTTCTTT; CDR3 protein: CASSSLGVYTEAFF
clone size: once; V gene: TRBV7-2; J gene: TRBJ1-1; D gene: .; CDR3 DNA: TGTACCAGCAGCACCAGGGGTTTTGGCACTGAAGCTTTCTTT; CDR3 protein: CTSSTRGFGTEAFF
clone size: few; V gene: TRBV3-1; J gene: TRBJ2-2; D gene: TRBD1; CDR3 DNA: TGTGCCAGCAGCCCCGGACAGGGGGTAGCCGGGGAGCTGTTTTTT; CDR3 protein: CASSPGQGVAGELFF
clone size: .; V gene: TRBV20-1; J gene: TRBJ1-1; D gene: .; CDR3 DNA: .; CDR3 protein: CSARPATEQFFGPGVTEAFF
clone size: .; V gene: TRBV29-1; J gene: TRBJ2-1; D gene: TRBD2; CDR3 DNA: TGCAGCGCAAGACTAGCGGGGGGGATTGAGCAGTTCTTC; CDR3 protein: CSARLAGGIEQFF
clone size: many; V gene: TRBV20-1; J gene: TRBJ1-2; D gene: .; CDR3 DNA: TGCAGTGCCCCTGCCAAGGGCTACACCTTC; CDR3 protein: CSAPAKGYTF
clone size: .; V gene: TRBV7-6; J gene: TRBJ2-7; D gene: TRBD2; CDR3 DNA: TGTGCCAGCAGCTTCCCGCGGGGGGGCATCGGAAACGAGCAGTACTTC; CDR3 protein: CASSFPRGGIGNEQYF
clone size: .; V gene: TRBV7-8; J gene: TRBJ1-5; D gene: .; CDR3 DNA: TGTGCCAGCAGCCTGGGATCCCCTCAGCCCCAGCATTTT; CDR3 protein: CASSLGSPQPQHF
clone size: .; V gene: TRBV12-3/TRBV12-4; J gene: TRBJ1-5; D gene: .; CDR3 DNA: TGTGCCAGCAGTTTAGGGACAGTACCGTTGCCCCAGCATTTT; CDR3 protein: CASSLGTVPLPQHF
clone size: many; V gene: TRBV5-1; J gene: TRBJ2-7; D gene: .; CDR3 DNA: TGCGCCAGCAGCTCATTCGGGACCCTATCCTACGAGCAGTACTTC; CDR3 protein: CASSSFGTLSYEQYF
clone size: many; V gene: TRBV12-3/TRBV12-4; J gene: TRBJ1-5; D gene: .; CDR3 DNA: TGTGCCAGCTCCTGGACGGGACCCAATCAGCCCCAGCATTTT; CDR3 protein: CASSWTGPNQPQHF
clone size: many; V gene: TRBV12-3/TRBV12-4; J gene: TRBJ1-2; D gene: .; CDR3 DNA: TGTGCCAGCAGTCCTTGGGCGGGGGCAGGAGAGGTGACCTTC; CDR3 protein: CASSPWAGAGEVTF
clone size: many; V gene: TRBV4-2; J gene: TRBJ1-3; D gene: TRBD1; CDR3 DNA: TGTGCCAGCAGCCAAGATGCGGGCAGGGGGAGTGGGAACACCATATATTTT; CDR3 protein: CASSQDAGRGSGNTIYF
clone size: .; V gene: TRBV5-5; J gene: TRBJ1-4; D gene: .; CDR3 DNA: TGTGCCAGCAGCTTGAGGGCAACCCGTGAGGGGGAAAAACTGTTTTTT; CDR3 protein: CASSLRATREGEKLFF
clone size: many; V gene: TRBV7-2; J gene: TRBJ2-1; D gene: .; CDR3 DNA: TGTGCCAGCAGCTCCCAGGGGCCCTCCTACAATGAGCAGTTCTTC; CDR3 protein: CASSSQGPSYNEQFF
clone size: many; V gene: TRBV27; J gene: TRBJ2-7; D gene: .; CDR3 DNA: TGTGCCAGCAGACTAGGGGGGGAGCAGTACTTC; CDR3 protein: CASRLGGEQYF
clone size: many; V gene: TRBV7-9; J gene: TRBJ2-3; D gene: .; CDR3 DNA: TGTGCCAGCAGCTTAGCAAGGGATACGCAGTATTTT; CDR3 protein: CASSLARDTQYF
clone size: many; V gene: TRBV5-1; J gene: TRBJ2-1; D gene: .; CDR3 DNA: TGCGCCAGCAGCTTGATTCCCCACGGTGAGCAGTTCTTC; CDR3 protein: CASSLIPHGEQFF
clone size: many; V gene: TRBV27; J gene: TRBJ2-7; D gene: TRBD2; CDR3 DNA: TGTGCCAGCAGTCCGACGCTAGCGGGATCCTACGAGCAGTACTTC; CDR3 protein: CASSPTLAGSYEQYF
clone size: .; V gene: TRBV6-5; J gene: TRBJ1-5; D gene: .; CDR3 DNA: TGTGCCAGCAGTTACTCGGGGGATCAGCCCCAGCATTTT; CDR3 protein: CASSYSGDQPQHF
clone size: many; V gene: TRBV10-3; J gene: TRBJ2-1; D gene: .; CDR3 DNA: TGTGCCATCACATCAGGGATGGAGGAGCAGTTCTTC; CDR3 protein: CAITSGMEEQFF
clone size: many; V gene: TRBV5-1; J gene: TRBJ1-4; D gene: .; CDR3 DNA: TGCGCCAGCTGCACGTCGGGCTCTGGTGAAAAACTGTTTTTT; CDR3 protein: CASCTSGSGEKLFF
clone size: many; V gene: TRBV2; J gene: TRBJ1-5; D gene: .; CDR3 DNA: TGTGCCAGCAGTGGGGGTGGCAGACATGAGCCCCAGCATTTT; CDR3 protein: CASSGGGRHEPQHF
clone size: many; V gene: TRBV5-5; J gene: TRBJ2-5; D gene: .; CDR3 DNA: TGTGCCAGCAGCTTGGGTGGCGTAGGGGAGACCCAGTACTTC; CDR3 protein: CASSLGGVGETQYF
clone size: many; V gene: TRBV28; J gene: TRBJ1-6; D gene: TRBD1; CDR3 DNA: TGTGCCAGCAGACCCTTCGGACAGGGAGGATCACCCCTCCACTTT; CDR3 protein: CASRPFGQGGSPLHF
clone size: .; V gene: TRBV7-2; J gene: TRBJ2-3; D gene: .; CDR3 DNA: TGTGCCAGCAGCTTAAGAGGCGCTAGCGGCACAGATACGCAGTATTTT; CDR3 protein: CASSLRGASGTDTQYF
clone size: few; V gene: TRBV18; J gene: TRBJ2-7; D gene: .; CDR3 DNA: TGTGCCAGCTCACCCTTTAGGGTCTACGAGCAGTACTTC; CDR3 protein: CASSPFRVYEQYF
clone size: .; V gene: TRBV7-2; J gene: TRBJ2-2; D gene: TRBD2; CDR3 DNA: TGTGCCAGCAGGAGGGGTGGCGGGGGCACCGGGGAGCTGTTTTTT; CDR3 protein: CASRRGGGGTGELFF
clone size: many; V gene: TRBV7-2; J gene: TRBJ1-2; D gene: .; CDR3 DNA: TGTGCCAGCAGCACTTTGCAGGGACCCTATGGCTACACCTTC; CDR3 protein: CASSTLQGPYGYTF
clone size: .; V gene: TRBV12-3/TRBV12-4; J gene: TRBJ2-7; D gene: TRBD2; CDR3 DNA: TGTGCCAGCAGTTTATTGGGCGGGAGCTTTGAGCAGTACTTC; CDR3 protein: CASSLLGGSFEQYF
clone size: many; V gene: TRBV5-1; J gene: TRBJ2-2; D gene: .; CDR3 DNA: TGCGCCAGCAGCTTGCAGGGGCGGGAGCTGTTTTTT; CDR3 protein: CASSLQGRELFF
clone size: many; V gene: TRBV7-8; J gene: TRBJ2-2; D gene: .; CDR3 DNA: TGTGCCAGCAGCTTAGCCCTGAACACCGGGGAGCTGTTTTTT; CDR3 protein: CASSLALNTGELFF
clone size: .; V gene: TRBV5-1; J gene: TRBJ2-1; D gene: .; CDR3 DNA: TGCGCCAGCAGCTTGGGCGACAGTTACAATGAGCAGTTCTTC; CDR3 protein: CASSLGDSYNEQFF
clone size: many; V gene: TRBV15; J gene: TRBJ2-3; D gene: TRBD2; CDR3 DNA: TGTGCCACCAGCAGAGGACTAGCGGGAAGGGCAGATACGCAGTATTTT; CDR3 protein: CATSRGLAGRADTQYF
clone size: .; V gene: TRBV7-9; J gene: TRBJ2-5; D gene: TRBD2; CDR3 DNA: TGTGCCAGCAGCATTCGGCTAGCGGGAGATCCGGGTGAGACCCAGTACTTC; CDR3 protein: CASSIRLAGDPGETQYF
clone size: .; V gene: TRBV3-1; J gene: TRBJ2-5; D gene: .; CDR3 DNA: TGTGCCAGCAGCCAAGGGGCAGTCCAAGAGACCCAGTACTTC; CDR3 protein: CASSQGAVQETQYF